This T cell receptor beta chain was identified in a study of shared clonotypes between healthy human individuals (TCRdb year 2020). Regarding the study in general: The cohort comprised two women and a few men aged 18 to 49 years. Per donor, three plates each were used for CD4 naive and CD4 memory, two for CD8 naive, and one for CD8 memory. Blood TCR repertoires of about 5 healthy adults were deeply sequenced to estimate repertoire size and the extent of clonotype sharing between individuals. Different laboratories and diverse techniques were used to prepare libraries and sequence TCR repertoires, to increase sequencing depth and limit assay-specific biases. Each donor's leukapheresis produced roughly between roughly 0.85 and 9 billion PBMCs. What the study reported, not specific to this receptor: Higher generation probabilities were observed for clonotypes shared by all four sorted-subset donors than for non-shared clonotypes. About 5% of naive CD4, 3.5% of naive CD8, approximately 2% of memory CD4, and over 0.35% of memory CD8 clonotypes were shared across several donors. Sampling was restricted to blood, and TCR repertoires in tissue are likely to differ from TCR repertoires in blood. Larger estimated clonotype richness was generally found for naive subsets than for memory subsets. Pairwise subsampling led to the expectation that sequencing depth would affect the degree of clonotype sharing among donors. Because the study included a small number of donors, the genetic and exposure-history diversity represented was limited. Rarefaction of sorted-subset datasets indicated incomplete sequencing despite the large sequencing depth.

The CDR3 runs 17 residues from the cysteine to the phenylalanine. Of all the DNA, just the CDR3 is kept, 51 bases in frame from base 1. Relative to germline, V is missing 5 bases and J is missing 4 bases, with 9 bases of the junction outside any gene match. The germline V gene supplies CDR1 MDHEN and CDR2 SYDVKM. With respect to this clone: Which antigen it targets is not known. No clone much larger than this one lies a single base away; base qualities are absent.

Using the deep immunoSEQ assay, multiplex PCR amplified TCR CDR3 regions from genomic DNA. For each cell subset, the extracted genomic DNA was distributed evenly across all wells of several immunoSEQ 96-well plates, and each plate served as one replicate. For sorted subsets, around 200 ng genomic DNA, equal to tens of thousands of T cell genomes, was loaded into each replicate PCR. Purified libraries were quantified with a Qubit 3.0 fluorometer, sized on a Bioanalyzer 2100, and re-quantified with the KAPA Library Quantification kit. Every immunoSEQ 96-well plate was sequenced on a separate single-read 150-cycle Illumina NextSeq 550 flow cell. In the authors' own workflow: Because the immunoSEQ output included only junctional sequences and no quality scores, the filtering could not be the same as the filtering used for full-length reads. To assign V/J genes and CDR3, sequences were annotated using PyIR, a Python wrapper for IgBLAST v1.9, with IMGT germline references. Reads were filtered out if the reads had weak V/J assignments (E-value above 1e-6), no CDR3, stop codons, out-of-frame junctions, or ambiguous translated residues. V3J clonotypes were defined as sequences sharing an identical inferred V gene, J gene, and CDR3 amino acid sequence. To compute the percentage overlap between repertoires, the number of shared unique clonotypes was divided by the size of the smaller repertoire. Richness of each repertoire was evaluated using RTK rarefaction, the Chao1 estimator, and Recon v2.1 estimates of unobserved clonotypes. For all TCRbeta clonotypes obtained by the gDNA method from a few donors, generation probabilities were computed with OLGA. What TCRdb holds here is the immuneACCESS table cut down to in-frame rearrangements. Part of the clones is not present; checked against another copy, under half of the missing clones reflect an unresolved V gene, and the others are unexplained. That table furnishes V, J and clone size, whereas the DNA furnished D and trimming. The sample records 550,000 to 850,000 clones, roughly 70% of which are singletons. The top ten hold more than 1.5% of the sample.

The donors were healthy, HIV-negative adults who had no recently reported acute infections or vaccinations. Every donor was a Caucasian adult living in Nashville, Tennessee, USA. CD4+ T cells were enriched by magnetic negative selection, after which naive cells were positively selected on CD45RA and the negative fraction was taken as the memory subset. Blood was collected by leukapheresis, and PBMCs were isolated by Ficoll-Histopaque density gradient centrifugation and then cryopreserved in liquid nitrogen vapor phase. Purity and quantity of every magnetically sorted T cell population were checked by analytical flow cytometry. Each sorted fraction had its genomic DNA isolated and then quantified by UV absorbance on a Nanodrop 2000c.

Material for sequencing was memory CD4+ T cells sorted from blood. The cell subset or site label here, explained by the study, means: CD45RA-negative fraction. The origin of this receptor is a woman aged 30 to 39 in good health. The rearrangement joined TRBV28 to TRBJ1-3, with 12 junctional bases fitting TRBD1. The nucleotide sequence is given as TGTGCCAGCAGTCTTCCGGGACAGGGGGCAATCGGAAACACCATATATTTT. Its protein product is CASSLPGQGAIGNTIYF.